Listed here are 10 T cell receptor beta chains from one sample, sequenced in a study of blood T cell repertoires in COVID-19. TCRdb's copy holds only in-frame clones and misses some; the assay was immunoSEQ multiplex PCR. The table shows about 140,000 clones, with 75% to 85% occurring only once. The sequenced material came from peripheral blood. These receptors all come from a woman at least 80 years old with acute or convalescent COVID-19.

This sequence joins TRBV5-1 and TRBJ2-3; 7 bases are shared with TRBD1. The CDR3 spans 14 residues. V lost 4 bases and J lost 3; bases outside the gene matches: 5. The germline V gene encodes CDR1 SGHRS and CDR2 YFSETQ. The CDR3 DNA reads TGCGCCAGCAGCCCGGGACAGACGACAGATACGCAGTATTTT. The encoded protein is CASSPGQTTDTQYF.

The chain joins TRBV30 to TRBJ1-4, with 9 bases fitting TRBD1. CDR3 length equals 14 residues. In germline, CDR1 is GTSNPN, CDR2 SVGIG (reference sequence). Unmatched junction bases numbered 6, after V lost 0 bases and J lost 10 bases. CDR3 sequence reads: CAWSVRDRDGKLFF. The CDR3 coding sequence is TGTGCCTGGAGTGTACGGGACAGGGATGGAAAACTGTTTTTT.

V and J are TRBV29-1 and TRBJ2-3, with D possibly TRBD2 on 6 matching bases. Germline V gene lookup returns CDR1 SQVTM and CDR2 ANQGSEA. CDR3 size: 13 residues. Trimming removed 2 bases at V and 4 bases at J, with 10 bases between. As DNA, the CDR3 is TGCAGCGTTGAAACTCCGGGGGCAGATACGCAGTATTTT. It encodes CSVETPGADTQYF.

This rearrangement joins TRBV7-8 to TRBJ2-1, with 13 nucleotides matching TRBD2. In germline, CDR1 is SGHVS, CDR2 FQNEAQ. The CDR3 totals 15 residues. Trimming removed 4 bases from V and 6 bases from J; junction bases left unmatched: 3. In DNA, the CDR3 is TGTGCCAGCAGCTCCCGACTAGCGGGAGGCAATGAGCAGTTCTTC. The encoded protein is CASSSRLAGGNEQFF.

The chain has TRBV7-2 and TRBJ2-5; TRBD2 agrees at 11 bases. Per germline, CDR1 SGHTA and CDR2 FQGNSA. This CDR3 has 14 residues. J lost 3 bases, V lost 5 bases, and 2 bases had no gene match. The CDR3 loop is CASSTGLAEETQYF. The CDR3 coding sequence is TGTGCCAGCAGCACGGGACTAGCGGAAGAGACCCAGTACTTC.

The gene calls are TRBV18 and TRBJ1-3, with TRBD1 matching 7 bases. J lost 0 bases, V lost 2 bases, and 7 bases had no gene match. The CDR3 totals 17 residues. CDR1 and CDR2 (germline): KGHSH, LQKENI. CDR3 sequence: CASSPVAGGSSGNTIYF. CDR3 DNA sequence: TGTGCCAGCTCACCAGTGGCAGGGGGGAGCTCTGGAAACACCATATATTTT.

The rearrangement links TRBV25-1 to TRBJ2-6; TRBD1 matches 8 bases. The CDR3 is 18 residues long. Germline V gives CDR1 MGHDK, CDR2 SYGVNS. V shed 4 bases, J shed 0 bases, and the junction held 8 bases outside the gene matches. Here the CDR3 DNA reads TGTGCCAGCAGTGGACCGGGACAGGCACTCTCTGGGGCCAACGTCCTGACTTTC. Its translation is CASSGPGQALSGANVLTF.

J is TRBJ1-2 and V is TRBV6-6; the D gene is possibly TRBD1 (5 bases). CDR1 MNHNY and CDR2 SVGAGI come from the germline V gene (reference sequence). CDR3 length equals 12 residues. Trimming pared 2 bases from V and 12 bases from J, leaving 13 bases between. CDR3 DNA: TGTGCCAGCAGTTACCCTCCGGGGGAGCACACCTTC. Its translation: CASSYPPGEHTF.

The chain joins TRBV11-2 to TRBJ2-5, with TRBD2 identical over 8 bases. Germline V CDR1 and CDR2: SGHAT, FQNNGV. The CDR3 runs 16 residues. V shed 5 bases and J 2 bases; nucleotides not matched to a gene: 10. CDR3 sequence reads: CASSLKGLEGQETQYF. The CDR3 DNA reads TGTGCCAGCAGCCTTAAGGGACTAGAAGGTCAAGAGACCCAGTACTTC.

The V gene is TRBV10-3, the J gene TRBJ1-6, with 8 nucleotides matching TRBD1. Germline CDR1 ENHRY, CDR2 SYGVKD. This CDR3 contains 14 residues. The V and J ends lost 3 bases and 8 bases, in that order; junction bases with no gene match: 3. CDR3 region: CAISEQGEYSPLHF. CDR3 nucleotides: TGTGCCATCAGTGAACAGGGGGAATATTCACCCCTCCACTTT.